A single sample is the source of the 6 T cell receptor beta chains below, sequenced in a study of cytomegalovirus exposure and HLA in healthy donors (dated by TCRdb to about 2017). Library construction relied on the immunoSEQ multiplex PCR assay. A mixture of 60 forward primers for TCR Vbeta segments and 13 reverse primers for TCR Jbeta segments was used in the multiplex PCR. As stored in TCRdb, this immuneACCESS dataset retains in-frame rearrangements with V and J assigned. A fraction of the clones does not appear; measured against another copy, unresolved V genes explain less than half of the discrepancy, and the remainder lacks a known reason. The sample data list some 180,000 clones, and approximately 79% of these were observed just once. About 4.4% of the sample is held by the ten biggest clonotypes. Sequencing input: PBMCs. The receptors stem from a woman in her 30s in good health and CMV-seropositive.

The J gene is TRBJ1-2, the V gene TRBV7-2; the D gene is possibly TRBD1 (6 bases). This CDR3 has 13 amino acids. V lost 5 bases and J 6 bases, leaving 13 bases between the germline ends. CDR1 and CDR2 from the germline V gene are SGHTA and FQGNSA. The CDR3 sequence is CASSPGAGDGYTF. The CDR3 nucleotides are TGTGCCAGCAGCCCAGGGGCAGGGGATGGCTACACCTTC.

The DNA of the CDR3 is TGCGCCAGCAGTTCAGGGGTCTCTGGAAACACCATATATTTT. Translated, it gives CASSSGVSGNTIYF. The chain carries TRBV5-1 and TRBJ1-3, with a tentative D call TRBD1 (6 bases). The CDR3 is 14 residues long. V shed 5 bases and J shed 0 bases, with 9 bases lying between them. Germline CDR1 and CDR2: SGHRS and YFSETQ.

The chain is built from TRBV29-1 and TRBJ1-3; no firm D call. CDR1 is SQVTM, CDR2 ANQGSEA, per germline. Trimming left V 4 bases short and J 0 bases short, with 10 bases between. The CDR3 covers 14 residues. The CDR3 nucleotides are TGCAGCGTTGGGGATGGGAGCTCTGGAAACACCATATATTTT. Translated, it gives CSVGDGSSGNTIYF.

The V call is TRBV5-1, the J call TRBJ2-2, with a weak D call TRBD2 (5 bases). CDR3 length equals 15 residues. The germline V gene has CDR1 SGHRS and CDR2 YFSETQ. Trimming removed 1 base at V and 3 bases at J, with 10 bases between. CDR3 bases: TGCGCCAGCAGCTTGCGGGCCGGGGACACCGGGGAGCTGTTTTTT. Translated: CASSLRAGDTGELFF.

This clone was observed a single time. This chain links TRBV5-4 with TRBJ1-2, with D maybe TRBD1 (6 bases). CDR3 length: 14 amino acids. Trimming shortened V by 0 bases and J by 8 bases, and 14 bases separated the two germline ends. Germline V CDR1 and CDR2: SGHNT, YYREEE (reference sequence). CDR3 protein: CASSLVTGLGGYTF. Written as DNA, the CDR3 is TGTGCCAGCAGCTTGGTAACAGGGTTGGGAGGCTACACCTTC.

The V call is TRBV6-5, the J call TRBJ1-2; D might be TRBD1 (5 bases). Per the germline V gene, CDR1 is MNHEY and CDR2 is SVGAGI. There are 14 residues in the CDR3. V was clipped by 2 bases and J by 3 bases, with 10 bases between them. The CDR3 protein is CASSYTQGDYGYTF. In DNA, the CDR3 is TGTGCCAGCAGTTACACCCAGGGCGACTATGGCTACACCTTC.